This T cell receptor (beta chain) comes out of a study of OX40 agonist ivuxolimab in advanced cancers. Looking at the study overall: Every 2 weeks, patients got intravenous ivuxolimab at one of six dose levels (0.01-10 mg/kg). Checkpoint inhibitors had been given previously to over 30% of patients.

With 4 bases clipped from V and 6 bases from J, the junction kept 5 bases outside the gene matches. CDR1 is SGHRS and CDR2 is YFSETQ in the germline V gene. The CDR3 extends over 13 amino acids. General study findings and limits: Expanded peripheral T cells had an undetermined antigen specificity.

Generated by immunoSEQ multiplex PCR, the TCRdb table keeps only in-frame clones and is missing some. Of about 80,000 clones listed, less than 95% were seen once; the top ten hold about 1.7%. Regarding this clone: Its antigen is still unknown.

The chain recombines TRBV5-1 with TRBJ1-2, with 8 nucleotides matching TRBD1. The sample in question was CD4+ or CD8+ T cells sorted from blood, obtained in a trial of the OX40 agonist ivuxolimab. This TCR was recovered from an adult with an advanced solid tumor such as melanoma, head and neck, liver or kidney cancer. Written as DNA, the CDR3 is TGCGCCAGCAGCCCCGGACAGGGTGATGGCTACACCTTC. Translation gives CASSPGQGDGYTF.